The next 10 T cell receptor beta chains were all read from a single sample in a study of T cells expressing NK-cell markers. Reanalyzing the 5' RACE reads, TCRdb keeps one entry per CDR3 protein, without DNA. The clone table shows about 160,000 distinct CDR3 sequences, with the ten largest holding just over 20%. The material sequenced was blood T cells: a sorted CD56 or NKG2C T cell subset, CD4+ or CD8+ T cells, or bulk PBMC T cells (not recorded which). The receptor set was obtained from a man aged 18-75 years in good health.

The CDR3 spells CASSTMGSGDTQYF. This rearrangement joins TRBV19 to TRBJ2-3. The CDR3 has 14 residues. Germline V gives CDR1 LNHDA, CDR2 SQIVND (reference sequence).

The genes are TRBV7-9 and TRBJ2-2; TCRdb calls TRBD2, which cannot be checked without DNA. This CDR3 region has 17 residues. Germline CDR1 reads SEHNR; CDR2 reads FQNEAQ (reference sequence). The CDR3 sequence: CASSLPNVAGNTGELFF.

The chain carries TRBV19 and TRBJ2-3; TCRdb outputs TRBD2, but without DNA this stays unchecked. Germline loops: CDR1 LNHDA, CDR2 SQIVND (reference sequence). The CDR3 runs to 15 residues. CDR3 loop: CASSFPGLAGAATYF.

This clonotype counts as medium-sized by frequency. V is TRBV4-1 and J is TRBJ2-1; TCRdb returns TRBD1, unconfirmable since there is no DNA. Germline assignment: CDR1 MGHRA and CDR2 YSYEKL. There are 15 residues in the CDR3. CDR3 amino acids: CASSPLGQGNGEQFF.

V is TRBV11-1 and J is TRBJ2-5; there is no DNA to check the TCRdb D call of TRBD2. This CDR3 has 20 residues. The germline V gene has CDR1 SGHAT and CDR2 FQDESV (reference sequence). The CDR3 is CASSPAAVGAGGRARETQYF.

The chain has TRBV2 and TRBJ1-1; checking the TCRdb D call of TRBD1 is not possible without DNA. Germline V gene lookup returns CDR1 SNHLY and CDR2 FYNNEI. The CDR3 loop spans 11 amino acids. CDR3 amino acids: CASTPDSEAFF.

The CDR3 sequence is CASSLEIRETQYF. The chain couples TRBV7-8 to TRBJ2-5. CDR1 is SGHVS and CDR2 is FQNEAQ in the germline V gene. This CDR3 comprises 13 residues.

The chain employs TRBV29-1 and TRBJ1-1; TCRdb selects TRBD1, and the lack of DNA leaves this call unchecked. In germline, CDR1 is SQVTM, CDR2 ANQGSEA. The CDR3 has 15 amino acids. The CDR3 is CSARTGVYMNTEAFF. Using reference TRBV29-1 and TRBJ1-1 for the parts outside the CDR3, the full variable domain is SAVISQKPSRDICQRGTSLTIQCQVDSQVTMMFWYRQQPGQSLTLIATANQGSEATYESGFVIDKFPISRPNLTFSTLTVSNMSPEDSSIYLCSARTGVYMNTEAFFGQGTRLTVV.

The gene calls are TRBV4-1 and TRBJ2-2; TCRdb calls TRBD2, which cannot be checked without DNA. Per the germline V gene, CDR1 is MGHRA and CDR2 is YSYEKL. The CDR3 spans 14 residues. CDR3 sequence reads: CASRRASNTGELFF.

V and J are TRBV6-5 and TRBJ2-7; TCRdb calls TRBD2, which cannot be checked without DNA. This CDR3 comprises 14 residues. Germline V gives CDR1 MNHEY, CDR2 SVGAGI. The CDR3: CASSYKAGKREQYF.